This record concerns one T cell receptor beta chain sequence. This sample was included in a study of cytomegalovirus exposure and HLA in healthy donors. Primers for the PCR totalled 60 Vbeta and 13 Jbeta. Sequencing was performed with immunoSEQ multiplex PCR; in TCRdb, only in-frame clones are kept and a portion is missing. This sample has around 190,000 clones, with roughly four fifths found just once. Material for sequencing was PBMCs. The TCR originated in a woman in her 30s in good health and CMV-seropositive.

CDR3 coding DNA: TGTGCCAGCAGCTTAGCGATGAGACAAGATAGCAATCAGCCCCAGCATTTT. This sequence encodes CASSLAMRQDSNQPQHF. V and J are TRBV7-2 and TRBJ1-5; D not resolved. CDR3 size: 17 residues. The germline V gene has CDR1 SGHTA and CDR2 FQGNSA. Trimming shortened V by 0 bases and J by 0 bases, and 12 bases separated the two germline ends.